These 21 T cell receptor beta chains originate from one sample sequenced in a study of T cells in Graves' hyperthyroidism and ophthalmopathy (dated by TCRdb to between 2018 and 2021). The library came from multiplex PCR. The sample was run on an Illumina HiSeq 2000. Amplification of TCR beta CDR3 regions was carried out from RNA transcripts. A first-round RT-PCR of the TCR CDR3 used the HTBI primer set with the Qiagen OneStep RT-PCR kit. Using fastp at Q25 and MiXCR, TCRdb reprocessed the public reads and kept productive beta chains. Each CDR3 protein gets just one entry, which takes the most common genes and DNA from the rows behind it. The sample table lists about 580,000 distinct CDR3 sequences, more than 11% of them with a count of one. The biggest ten clones account for roughly 6.2% of the sample. Sequencing was performed on blood. These receptors all come from a woman aged 25-40 years with Graves' hyperthyroidism that later progressed to Graves' ophthalmopathy.

In this sample, this clonotype turned up once. This chain joins TRBV4-1 and TRBJ1-5; D gene unclear. Germline CDR1 MGHRA, CDR2 YSYEKL. The CDR3 has 15 residues. The V and J ends lost 1 base and 0 bases respectively, with 7 bases between them. The CDR3 is CASSQVTPSNQPQHF. DNA for the CDR3: TGCGCCAGCAGCCAAGTAACCCCTAGCAATCAGCCCCAGCATTTT.

The V and J genes are TRBV7-9 and TRBJ2-6, with a weak D call TRBD1 (6 bases). Trimming took off 5 bases at V and 0 bases at J, with 23 bases between the two ends. The CDR3 has 20 amino acids. The germline V gene has CDR1 SEHNR and CDR2 FQNEAQ (reference sequence). The CDR3 DNA sequence: TGTGCCAGCAGCCCGGTCCCAAAGCCGGGACAAATCTCTGGGGCCAACGTCCTGACTTTC. Its protein product is CASSPVPKPGQISGANVLTF. The full variable domain, its missing parts supplied by reference TRBV7-9 and TRBJ2-6, is DTGVSQNPRHKITKRGQNVTFRCDPISEHNRLYWYRQTLGQGPEFLTYFQNEAQLEKSRLLSDRFSAERPKGSFSTLEIQRTEQGDSAMYLCASSPVPKPGQISGANVLTFGAGSRLTVL.

The sample holds many counts of this clonotype. V gene TRBV12-3 or TRBV12-4 combines with J gene TRBJ1-1; D possibly corresponds to TRBD1 (5 bases). CDR3 length equals 11 residues. Trimming took off 8 bases at V and 8 bases at J, with 12 bases between the two ends. For the CDR3, the DNA is TGTGCCAGCGGGAGTGGGGGAGAAGCTTTCTTT. This translates into CASGSGGEAFF.

This clonotype was observed many times. The chain is built from TRBV6-1 and TRBJ2-1, with 15 positions matching TRBD2. Germline CDR1 is MNHNS and CDR2 is SASEGT. The CDR3 extends over 18 amino acids. The junction had 18 bases not matched to a gene; V was cut back by 6 bases and J by 12 bases. This CDR3 is CASSFGLAGGPGKVRQFF. Here the CDR3 DNA reads TGTGCCAGCAGCTTTGGACTAGCGGGAGGGCCAGGAAAAGTAAGGCAGTTCTTC.

This clonotype occurred a few times. This chain joins TRBV7-9 and TRBJ2-1; 11 bases are a match to TRBD1. In germline, CDR1 is SEHNR, CDR2 FQNEAQ (reference sequence). The CDR3 totals 15 residues. With V trimmed by 3 bases and J by 6 bases, 4 bases remained unmatched. CDR3 coding DNA: TGTGCCAGCAGCTTCCTGGGACAGGGGGTCAATGAGCAGTTCTTC. Translated, it gives CASSFLGQGVNEQFF.

This clonotype was detected ten times or more. This chain joins TRBV20-1 and TRBJ2-2; 13 bases match TRBD2. Trimming cost V 2 bases and J 3 bases; bases outside gene matches: 9. This CDR3 has 18 amino acids. Germline V gives CDR1 DFQATT, CDR2 SNEGSKA (reference sequence). CDR3 protein: CSARPAGLAGEHTGELFF. In nucleotides, the CDR3 is TGCAGTGCTAGACCTGCCGGACTAGCGGGAGAACACACCGGGGAGCTGTTTTTT.

The rearrangement uses TRBV20-1 and TRBJ1-5; D is perhaps TRBD1 (5 bases). Germline values: CDR1 DFQATT, CDR2 SNEGSKA (reference sequence). The CDR3 extends over 15 amino acids. V gave up 5 bases and J gave up 2 bases, with 16 bases separating them. The CDR3 reads CSARGVGTGNQPQHF. The CDR3 coding sequence is TGCAGTGCTCGGGGGGTAGGGACGGGCAATCAGCCCCAGCATTTT.

This clonotype was observed a few times. The rearrangement links TRBV6-1 to TRBJ1-6; D not resolved. The CDR3 runs to 11 residues. The ends were cut back, 7 bases at V and 9 bases at J, with 7 bases in the middle. CDR1 and CDR2 from the germline V gene are MNHNS and SASEGT. This CDR3 is CASKGSSPLHF. The CDR3 bases are TGTGCCAGCAAAGGGAGTTCACCCCTCCACTTT.

This clonotype has a count of ten or more. The chain is built from TRBV6-1 and TRBJ2-5, with a weak D call TRBD1 (6 bases). Germline values: CDR1 MNHNS, CDR2 SASEGT. Trimming left V 6 bases short and J 2 bases short, with 13 bases between. This CDR3 is built from 14 residues. CDR3 coding DNA: TGTGCCAGCAGGAAGCCGGGACAACAAGAGACCCAGTACTTC. It specifies CASRKPGQQETQYF.

This clonotype was picked up one time. The V gene is TRBV2, the J gene TRBJ2-3, with 12 bases identical to TRBD1. The CDR3 runs to 16 residues. Germline CDR1 is SNHLY and CDR2 is FYNNEI. The junction had 8 bases not matched to a gene; V was cut back by 4 bases and J by 6 bases. The CDR3, as DNA: TGTGCCAGCAGTGGGGGGACAGGGGGCGGTGGGGATACGCAGTATTTT. It translates to CASSGGTGGGGDTQYF.

This clonotype has at least ten counts. The gene calls are TRBV20-1 and TRBJ2-1, with D possibly TRBD1 on 5 matching bases. Trimming removed 0 bases from V and 4 bases from J, with 13 bases in between. Germline assignment: CDR1 DFQATT and CDR2 SNEGSKA (reference sequence). This CDR3 spans 15 amino acids. The CDR3 is CSARDIRTQYNEQFF. The CDR3 DNA follows: TGCAGTGCTAGAGACATTCGGACACAATACAATGAGCAGTTCTTC.

The rearrangement uses TRBV19 and TRBJ1-2, with 8 bases aligning to TRBD1. The germline gives CDR1 LNHDA, CDR2 SQIVND (reference sequence). CDR3 size: 16 residues. V trimming: 6 bases; J trimming: 7 bases; junction bases outside the gene matches: 16. CDR3 in amino acids: CASSPTLNPGGGGYTF. CDR3 nucleotides: TGTGCCAGTAGCCCCACCTTAAATCCAGGGGGCGGTGGCTACACCTTC.

With respect to this clonotype: A junction end diverges from the germline sequence, so it may reflect a read error. This chain uses TRBV7-9 with TRBJ2-4; 7 bases agree with TRBD1. Germline assignment: CDR1 SEHNR and CDR2 FQNEAQ (reference sequence). This CDR3 has 14 amino acids. Written as DNA, the CDR3 is TGTGCCAGCAGCTTGACAGGGCCCAAAAACATTCAGTGCTTC. Translating it yields CASSLTGPKNIQCF.

The chain carries TRBV7-8 and TRBJ2-3, with 7 positions matching TRBD2. The germline gives CDR1 SGHVS, CDR2 FQNEAQ. The CDR3 is made up of 17 amino acids. The V gene end was trimmed by 0 bases and the J gene end by 2 bases; junction bases not matched to a gene: 8. The CDR3: CASSLAGLADLTDTQYF. For the CDR3, the DNA is TGTGCCAGCAGCTTAGCGGGCCTAGCGGACCTCACAGATACGCAGTATTTT.

At least ten counts were recorded for this clonotype. The V gene is TRBV2, the J gene TRBJ1-1; D ambiguous. V gave up 11 bases and J gave up 6 bases, with 19 bases separating them. This CDR3 spans 13 amino acids. CDR1 and CDR2 (germline): SNHLY, FYNNEI. In DNA, the CDR3 is TGTGCCCACACTGGGGAATTAAACTCTGAAGCTTTCTTT. It codes for CAHTGELNSEAFF.

As to this clonotype: This is likely a read error, given that the CDR3 carries no conserved phenylalanine or tryptophan at its end. This sequence joins TRBV19 and TRBJ2-1, with 12 nucleotides matching TRBD2. The CDR3 is 14 amino acids. CDR1 is LNHDA, CDR2 SQIVND, per germline (reference sequence). V gave up 8 bases and J gave up 3 bases; unmatched junction bases: 2. CDR3 DNA: TGTGCCAGTGGACTAGCGGGGCACTACAATGAGCAGTTCTCC. Its protein is CASGLAGHYNEQFS.

This clonotype occurred a few times. J is TRBJ2-2 and V is TRBV20-1; 7 nucleotides agree with TRBD1. This CDR3 spans 15 amino acids. In germline, CDR1 is DFQATT, CDR2 SNEGSKA (reference sequence). V gave up 0 bases and J gave up 1 base; unmatched junction bases: 2. The CDR3 spells CSARDRDRNTGELFF. Written as DNA, the CDR3 is TGCAGTGCTAGAGATCGGGACAGGAACACCGGGGAGCTGTTTTTT.

This clonotype was counted at least ten times. The chain is built from TRBV28 and TRBJ1-2; perhaps TRBD1 as D (6 bases). Germline V gene lookup returns CDR1 MDHEN and CDR2 SYDVKM. V gave up 5 bases and J gave up 5 bases, with 9 bases separating them. There are 12 residues in the CDR3. The CDR3 region has the DNA TGTGCCAGCAGTCCGGACAGATATGGCTACACCTTC. Translated: CASSPDRYGYTF.

This clonotype has a single count. The chain combines TRBV4-3 with TRBJ2-7; 10 nucleotides match TRBD1. CDR3 length: 16 amino acids. The trim removed 6 bases at V and 6 bases at J, leaving 14 bases unmatched. The germline V gene encodes CDR1 LGHNA and CDR2 YSLEER. The CDR3: CASRSEGTGDTSEQYF. CDR3 DNA sequence: TGCGCCAGCAGATCCGAAGGGACAGGGGATACGAGCGAGCAGTACTTC.

This clonotype appeared many times. The chain combines TRBV20-1 with TRBJ1-6; the D is unclear. CDR3 length: 13 amino acids. Deletions cut 3 bases from V and 5 bases from J, with 8 bases between. CDR1 and CDR2 from the germline V gene are DFQATT and SNEGSKA (reference sequence). CDR3 nucleotides: TGCAGTGCTAGGGGCCCTGATAATTCACCCCTCCACTTT. Amino acid sequence: CSARGPDNSPLHF.

The chain combines TRBV7-9 with TRBJ2-7, with D unresolved. V lost 4 bases, J lost 3 bases, and 10 bases lay in between. There are 13 residues in the CDR3. In germline, CDR1 is SEHNR, CDR2 FQNEAQ (reference sequence). CDR3 region: CASSSKRDYEQYF. CDR3 DNA: TGTGCCAGCAGCTCAAAGAGAGACTACGAGCAGTACTTC.